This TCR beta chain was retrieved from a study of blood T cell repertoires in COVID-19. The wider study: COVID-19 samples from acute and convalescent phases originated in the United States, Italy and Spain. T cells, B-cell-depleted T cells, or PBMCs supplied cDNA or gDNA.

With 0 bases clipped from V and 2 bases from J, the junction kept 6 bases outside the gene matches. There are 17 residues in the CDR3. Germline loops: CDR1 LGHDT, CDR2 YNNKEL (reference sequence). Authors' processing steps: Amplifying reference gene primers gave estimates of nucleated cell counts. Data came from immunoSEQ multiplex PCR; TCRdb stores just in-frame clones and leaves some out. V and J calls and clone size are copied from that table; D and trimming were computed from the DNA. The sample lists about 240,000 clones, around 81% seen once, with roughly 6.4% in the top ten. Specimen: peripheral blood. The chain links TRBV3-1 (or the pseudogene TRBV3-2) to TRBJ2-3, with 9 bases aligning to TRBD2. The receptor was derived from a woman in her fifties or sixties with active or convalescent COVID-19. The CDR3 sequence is CASSQERSGGLTDTQYF. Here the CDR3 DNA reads TGTGCCAGCAGCCAAGAAAGGAGCGGGGGGCTCACAGATACGCAGTATTTT.